This T cell receptor (beta chain) was identified during a study of T cell repertoires in cytomegalovirus infection. TCRdb reanalysed the reads using MiXCR and keeps one entry per CDR3 protein. The sample shows 750,000 to 900,000 distinct CDR3 sequences, about 27% of them seen only once. The CDR3 consists of 15 residues. CDR1 SEHNR and CDR2 FQNEAQ come from the germline V gene (reference sequence). V was pared by 6 bases and J by 8 bases, with 11 bases of the junction left unmatched. This clonotype occurred a few times. Antigen unknown. This receptor was identified in a human donor in good health (CMV status not recorded). Some clones in this sample may be carry-over from other donors' samples. The chain employs TRBV7-9 and TRBJ2-1; the match to TRBD1 covers 9 bases. This specimen consisted of cultured CD8+ T cells from PBMCs, obtained from culture after CMV antigen stimulation. Here the CDR3 reads CASSVPGQGGHEQFF. The CDR3 region has the DNA TGTGCCAGCAGTGTGCCGGGACAGGGTGGTCATGAGCAGTTCTTC.